The clone carrying this T cell receptor beta chain showed up many times. No antigen is known for it. The CDR3 extends over 14 amino acids. Deletions cut 1 base from V and 4 bases from J, with 7 bases between. The germline V gene has CDR1 SEHNR and CDR2 FQNEAQ (reference sequence). The sample originates from a study of early T cells in non-severe SARS-CoV-2 infection. Overall study findings and caveats: Comparison of clonotypes with VDJdb favored anti-spike CD8 responses while missing private and CD4 specificities.

The TCR library protocol was used to attach unique molecular identifiers. These identifiers were attached to individual cDNA molecules. In TCRdb, the 5' RACE reads were re-called with MiXCR into one record per CDR3 protein. The sample records approximately 50,000 distinct CDR3 sequences, 7% to 9% being singletons. The chain has TRBV7-9 and TRBJ2-2, with no clear D. This receptor was taken from an adult who was a healthcare worker with PCR-confirmed SARS-CoV-2 infection or an uninfected control (not recorded which). Sequenced sample: whole blood. Here the CDR3 reads CASSLETITGELFF. The CDR3 DNA reads TGTGCCAGCAGCTTAGAGACCATCACCGGGGAGCTGTTTTTT.